The 21 T cell receptor beta chains below all came from one sample that was sequenced in a study of a mutant IDH1 vaccine in newly diagnosed glioma. The table came from immunoSEQ multiplex PCR; TCRdb's copy has only in-frame clones and leaves some out. The sample includes under 150,000 clones, roughly 90% seen only once; the top ten take roughly 0.61%. No antigens are known for them. As to time point: week 11, during vaccination. Each vaccine dose was 300 ug of mutant IDH1 20-mer peptide, with topical imiquimod. The sequencing here drew on PBMCs, taken from a glioma patient whose treatment included an IDH1 peptide vaccine. These receptor sequences come from a woman in her forties or fifties with glioma.

The chain couples TRBV10-1 to TRBJ2-7, with TRBD2 matching 11 bases. J was trimmed by 0 bases and V by 2 bases; bases with no gene match: 0. In germline, CDR1 is WNHNN, CDR2 SYGVQD (reference sequence). The CDR3 is 15 residues long. CDR3 region: CASSEGTSGSYEQYF. The CDR3 nucleotides are TGCGCCAGCAGTGAGGGGACTAGCGGCTCCTACGAGCAGTACTTC.

The chain combines TRBV28 with TRBJ2-7, with 7 bases lining up with TRBD1. Germline CDR1 and CDR2: MDHEN and SYDVKM. The CDR3 contains 14 residues. With 4 bases clipped from V and 2 bases from J, the junction kept 5 bases outside the gene matches. The DNA for the CDR3 is TGTGCCAGCAGTTCCCACGACAGGGCCTACGAGCAGTACTTC. Protein: CASSSHDRAYEQYF.

The chain couples TRBV5-1 to TRBJ1-4; D possibly corresponds to TRBD1 (5 bases). Deletions cut 0 bases from V and 7 bases from J, with 10 bases between. The CDR3 contains 14 residues. CDR1 and CDR2 (germline): SGHRS, YFSETQ. The CDR3 here is CASSLGGFPEKLFF. For the CDR3, the DNA is TGCGCCAGCAGCTTGGGGGGGTTCCCTGAAAAACTGTTTTTT.

The gene calls are TRBV7-2 and TRBJ2-7; D is uncertain. V lost 0 bases to trimming and J lost 5 bases, with 17 bases between them. The CDR3 runs 16 residues. Germline assignment: CDR1 SGHTA and CDR2 FQGNSA. For the CDR3, the DNA is TGTGCCAGCAGCTTAGCGGCAGGTCCCCCCGGCGACGAGCAGTACTTC. This sequence encodes CASSLAAGPPGDEQYF.

This clone has only a few counts. The rearrangement joins TRBV6-1 to TRBJ1-5; TRBD1 is a possible D gene (6 bases). In germline, CDR1 is MNHNS, CDR2 SASEGT. The CDR3 is 15 amino acids. The V end was cut by 5 bases, the J end by 3 bases, with 14 bases between. CDR3 in DNA: TGTGCCAGCAGTACCCCGGGGGGCATCAATCAGCCCCAGCATTTT. Amino acids: CASSTPGGINQPQHF.

The rearrangement uses TRBV28 and TRBJ1-2, with 8 bases lining up with TRBD1. J lost 4 bases, V lost 6 bases, and 7 bases had no gene match. There are 14 residues in the CDR3. In germline, CDR1 is MDHEN, CDR2 SYDVKM. The CDR3 protein is CASREDRASYGYTF. CDR3 DNA: TGTGCCAGCAGGGAGGACAGGGCGAGCTATGGCTACACCTTC.

The rearrangement joins TRBV6-5 to TRBJ1-2; 8 bases map to TRBD1. The trim removed 6 bases at V and 0 bases at J, leaving 3 bases unmatched. Germline CDR1 MNHEY, CDR2 SVGAGI. The CDR3 extends over 14 amino acids. The CDR3: CASSRGLANYGYTF. The CDR3 DNA is TGTGCCAGCAGCAGGGGGCTGGCTAACTATGGCTACACCTTC.

This clone has a single count. This sequence joins TRBV9 and TRBJ1-5, with D uncertain. CDR3 length: 13 residues. CDR1 SGDLS and CDR2 YYNGEE come from the germline V gene. V was shortened by 0 bases and J by 7 bases, with 8 bases between the two germline ends. The CDR3 loop is CASSVADGQPQHF. The DNA for the CDR3 is TGTGCCAGCAGCGTAGCAGATGGCCAGCCCCAGCATTTT.

This chain uses TRBV30 with TRBJ2-7; 12 positions agree with TRBD2. CDR1 GTSNPN and CDR2 SVGIG come from the germline V gene (reference sequence). There are 15 residues in the CDR3. With V trimmed by 2 bases and J by 2 bases, 4 bases remained unmatched. CDR3 region: CAWSPGLAGTYEQYF. The CDR3 DNA reads TGTGCCTGGAGTCCCGGACTAGCGGGAACCTACGAGCAGTACTTC.

This chain uses TRBV5-6 with TRBJ1-5; a weak D match, TRBD1 (5 bases). Trimming shortened V by 0 bases and J by 7 bases, and 11 bases separated the two germline ends. The CDR3 has 14 amino acids. The germline V gene encodes CDR1 SGHDT and CDR2 YYEEEE. The CDR3 DNA reads TGTGCCAGCAGCTTGGAAGGGGCAGGGCAGCCCCAGCATTTT. The encoded protein is CASSLEGAGQPQHF.

The genes are TRBV4-2 and TRBJ1-2; D not resolved. Germline assignment: CDR1 LGHNA and CDR2 YNFKEQ. This CDR3 is built from 15 residues. With 4 bases removed from V and 8 bases from J, the gap between germline ends came to 20 bases. This CDR3 reads CASSRARGRLDGYTF. DNA for the CDR3: TGTGCCAGCAGCCGAGCTCGAGGGCGTCTAGACGGCTACACCTTC.

The rearrangement joins TRBV23-1 to TRBJ2-3; D may be TRBD1 (5 bases). TRBV23-1 is given ORF status, its function remaining uncertain. Trimming removed 2 bases at V and 2 bases at J, with 14 bases between. CDR3 size: 16 residues. DNA of the CDR3: TGCGCCAGCAGTCAAAGCCGCCAGGGATCCACAGATACGCAGTATTTT. This encodes CASSQSRQGSTDTQYF.

The chain has TRBV7-9 and TRBJ2-5; D call uncertain. Trimming took 2 bases from V and 1 from J, leaving 5 bases between them. The length of the CDR3 is 13 residues. In germline, CDR1 is SEHNR, CDR2 FQNEAQ (reference sequence). The CDR3 bases are TGTGCCAGCAGCTTAAATAGCCAAGAGACCCAGTACTTC. It translates to CASSLNSQETQYF.

The chain has TRBV18 and TRBJ1-1; D remains ambiguous. Germline V gives CDR1 KGHSH, CDR2 LQKENI. This CDR3 region has 13 residues. Trimming took off 2 bases at V and 6 bases at J, with 10 bases between the two ends. CDR3 coding DNA: TGTGCCAGCTCACCAAGTGTCACAGCTGAAGCTTTCTTT. This sequence encodes CASSPSVTAEAFF.

The CDR3 reads CASSLERAGEGLRLHGYTF. The CDR3 region has the DNA TGTGCCAGCAGCTTAGAGAGGGCAGGGGAGGGTCTACGGTTACATGGCTACACCTTC. The chain combines TRBV7-8 with TRBJ1-2; tentative D call: TRBD1 (6 bases). The CDR3 length is 19 residues. Trimming removed 1 base at V and 6 bases at J, with 27 bases between. The germline CDR1 and CDR2 sequences are SGHVS and FQNEAQ.

The count of this clone is one. The same CDR3 also results from other DNA sequences found in this sample. J is TRBJ1-2 and V is TRBV7-2, with D maybe TRBD1 (6 bases). Germline CDR1 SGHTA, CDR2 FQGNSA. Trimming cost V 1 base and J 8 bases, with 11 bases left between them. CDR3 length equals 13 residues. CDR3 loop: CASSLGRGAGYTF. For the CDR3, the DNA is TGTGCCAGCAGCTTAGGGCGGGGGGCGGGCTACACCTTC.

The CDR3 is CASWGREGTDTQYF. CDR3 bases: TGTGCCAGCTGGGGGCGGGAGGGCACAGATACGCAGTATTTT. This chain uses TRBV28 with TRBJ2-3; 8 bases map to TRBD2. CDR1 is MDHEN and CDR2 is SYDVKM in the germline V gene. This CDR3 is 14 amino acids long. J was trimmed by 1 base and V by 8 bases; bases with no gene match: 5.

The chain employs TRBV30 and TRBJ2-7; 8 nucleotides align to TRBD1. Germline assignment: CDR1 GTSNPN and CDR2 SVGIG (reference sequence). Trimming at V came to 0 bases and at J to 2 bases, leaving 9 bases not matched to a gene. The CDR3 consists of 16 residues. The CDR3 reads CAWSVRGDRFAYEQYF. The CDR3 nucleotides read TGTGCCTGGAGTGTCAGGGGGGACAGGTTTGCCTACGAGCAGTACTTC.

The chain couples TRBV30 to TRBJ2-3, with a weak D call TRBD2 (6 bases). The CDR3 runs 12 residues. Germline V lookup: CDR1 GTSNPN, CDR2 SVGIG (reference sequence). V was clipped by 2 bases and J by 5 bases, with 8 bases between them. The CDR3 bases are TGTGCCTGGAGTTCAGCGGGAGATACGCAGTATTTT. The encoded protein is CAWSSAGDTQYF.

The chain joins TRBV7-2 to TRBJ1-6, with TRBD1 matching over 7 bases. V lost 4 bases and J lost 9; bases outside the gene matches: 9. This CDR3 is built from 15 residues. The germline CDR1 and CDR2 sequences are SGHTA and FQGNSA. The CDR3 here is CASSSRDRVISPLHF. In DNA, the CDR3 is TGTGCCAGCAGCTCCCGAGACAGGGTTATTTCACCCCTCCACTTT.

The CDR3 bases are TGTGCCAGCAGTTACTCTGGAGGCAGGGAATCTGGCTACACCTTC. Translated, it gives CASSYSGGRESGYTF. The chain employs TRBV6-5 and TRBJ1-2, with D possibly being TRBD1 (5 bases). Per germline, CDR1 MNHEY and CDR2 SVGAGI. This CDR3 region has 15 residues. V dropped 0 bases and J dropped 7 bases, with 15 bases sitting between them.